The 10 T cell receptor beta chains below were found in one sample sequenced in a study of radiotherapy plus CTLA-4 blockade in lung cancer. TCRdb's copy holds only in-frame clones and misses some; the assay was immunoSEQ multiplex PCR. The sample holds 65,000 to 90,000 clones, around 87% seen once. Sequencing used peripheral blood, obtained from a patient treated with radiotherapy plus ipilimumab. The source is a human donor with non-small cell lung cancer who had stable disease on radiotherapy plus ipilimumab.

This clone was found a few times. The chain couples TRBV28 to TRBJ1-5; no clear D. Germline CDR1 reads MDHEN; CDR2 reads SYDVKM. The CDR3 sequence is 10 residues long. The V and J ends lost 5 bases and 4 bases respectively, with 0 bases between them. CDR3 nucleotides: TGTGCCAGCAGTAATCAGCCCCAGCATTTT. Translating it yields CASSNQPQHF.

The chain joins TRBV11-2 to TRBJ2-1, with D perhaps matching TRBD2 (5 bases). Germline V gene data show CDR1 as SGHAT and CDR2 as FQNNGV. This CDR3 spans 16 amino acids. Trimming cost V 5 bases and J 0 bases, with 14 bases left between them. CDR3 DNA sequence: TGTGCCAGCAGCCTGACCCGTGGGAGCTCCTACAATGAGCAGTTCTTC. This sequence encodes CASSLTRGSSYNEQFF.

J is TRBJ2-7 and V is TRBV7-2; TRBD1 might be the D (6 bases). The CDR3 is 14 residues long. Germline V gene data show CDR1 as SGHTA and CDR2 as FQGNSA. Deletions cut 5 bases from V and 4 bases from J, with 15 bases between. CDR3 DNA: TGTGCCAGCAGCCGACTGGGGGCCGGGTACGAGCAGTACTTC. Its translation is CASSRLGAGYEQYF.

V and J are TRBV5-1 and TRBJ2-4, with D maybe TRBD1 (6 bases). The germline V gene encodes CDR1 SGHRS and CDR2 YFSETQ. Between the trimmed V and J ends, which lost 0 bases and 0 bases, there was a span of 10 bases. CDR3 length: 16 amino acids. Written as DNA, the CDR3 is TGCGCCAGCAGCTTGGGAGGGGGTCTAGCCAAAAACATTCAGTACTTC. Its protein is CASSLGGGLAKNIQYF. Full variable domain (rest looked up from reference TRBV5-1 and TRBJ2-4): KAGVTQTPRYLIKTRGQQVTLSCSPISGHRSVSWYQQTPGQGLQFLFEYFSETQRNKGNFPGRFSGRQFSNSRSEMNVSTLELGDSALYLCASSLGGGLAKNIQYFGAGTRLSVL.

The chain carries TRBV7-3 and TRBJ2-2; 8 bases fit TRBD2. Germline V CDR1 and CDR2: SGHTA, FQGTGA. The CDR3 runs to 16 residues. Unmatched junction bases numbered 8, after V lost 0 bases and J lost 8 bases. The CDR3 spells CASSLTGGTRRGELFF. The CDR3 bases are TGTGCCAGCAGCTTAACAGGCGGGACTAGAAGGGGGGAGCTGTTTTTT.

The J gene is TRBJ2-7, the V gene TRBV29-1, with D unresolved. Germline V gene data show CDR1 as SQVTM and CDR2 as ANQGSEA. The CDR3 runs to 12 residues. The V and J ends lost 0 bases and 4 bases respectively, with 7 bases between them. The CDR3 is CSVEDRRYEQYF. The DNA for the CDR3 is TGCAGCGTTGAAGATCGTAGGTACGAGCAGTACTTC.

The V gene is TRBV5-6, the J gene TRBJ1-5; D not resolved. The V end lost 2 bases, the J end lost 0 bases, and 9 bases lay between the germline ends. CDR1 is SGHDT and CDR2 is YYEEEE in the germline V gene. This CDR3 contains 15 residues. The CDR3 sequence: CASSFGAYSNQPQHF. CDR3 in DNA: TGTGCCAGCAGCTTTGGAGCTTATAGCAATCAGCCCCAGCATTTT.

This rearrangement joins TRBV5-1 to TRBJ2-3; D not certain. V was shortened by 1 base and J by 1 base, with 7 bases between the two germline ends. Germline-derived CDR1 and CDR2 are SGHRS and YFSETQ. This CDR3 is built from 14 residues. For the CDR3, the DNA is TGCGCCAGCAGCTTGAGTGGGGGCACAGATACGCAGTATTTT. Translating it yields CASSLSGGTDTQYF.

This clone was detected only once. V gene TRBV28 combines with J gene TRBJ1-2; D ambiguous. CDR1 and CDR2 (germline): MDHEN, SYDVKM. Trimming took off 5 bases at V and 8 bases at J, with 21 bases between the two ends. The CDR3 has 15 amino acids. The CDR3 bases are TGTGCCAGCAGTCTTACAACCACCGCCTGGGAAGGCTACACCTTC. Residues: CASSLTTTAWEGYTF.

The chain employs TRBV6-6 and TRBJ2-3, with 7 nucleotides matching TRBD1. Germline V gene sequence: CDR1 MNHNY, CDR2 SVGAGI (reference sequence). The V gene end was trimmed by 4 bases and the J gene end by 0 bases; junction bases not matched to a gene: 7. The CDR3 is 16 amino acids. CDR3: CASSFGTELSTDTQYF. CDR3 nucleotide sequence: TGTGCCAGCAGTTTTGGGACAGAACTTAGCACAGATACGCAGTATTTT.